This T cell receptor beta chain was observed in a study of blood T cell repertoires in COVID-19. TCRdb keeps only in-frame clones here, not all; method: immunoSEQ multiplex PCR. Of roughly 49,000 clones listed, roughly 85% are singletons. Source material: peripheral blood. This receptor was obtained from a human donor in a cohort sampled during active COVID-19.

The CDR3 loop is CASTGQGGLNTEAFF. The CDR3, as DNA: TGTGCCAGTACAGGACAGGGAGGGTTGAACACTGAAGCTTTCTTT. The chain has TRBV19 and TRBJ1-1; 8 positions match TRBD1. After removal of 7 bases from V and 0 bases from J, the junction contained 7 bases not matched to a gene. The germline V gene encodes CDR1 LNHDA and CDR2 SQIVND (reference sequence). The CDR3 spans 15 residues.